The rows below give T cell receptor beta chains drawn from one sample of a study of T cells in Graves' hyperthyroidism and ophthalmopathy. TCRdb redid the calling of the multiplex PCR reads with MiXCR, one entry per CDR3 protein. The data show about 680,000 distinct CDR3 sequences, around a third seen once. Sequences were obtained from blood. The receptors were gathered from a woman aged 40 to 49 with Graves' hyperthyroidism. The CDR3 runs from the conserved cysteine through the conserved F or W. Fields, in order: V gene, D gene, J gene, CDR3 length, clone size, CDR3 DNA, CDR3 protein. A D gene is named only where the DNA matches it firmly. Size is omitted from some rows. Given values are once, few, many or a class for expanded clones.

V: TRBV6-5
D: -
J: TRBJ1-2
length: 13
size: -
DNA: TGTGCCAGCAGTTCACACAGATTTATGGGCTACACCTTC
CDR3: CASSSHRFMGYTF

V: TRBV5-5
D: -
J: TRBJ2-7
length: 14
size: few
DNA: TGTGCCAGCAGCTTGAGGGGGGATGGCTACGAGCAGTACTTC
CDR3: CASSLRGDGYEQYF

V: TRBV7-2
D: -
J: TRBJ2-5
length: 14
size: many
DNA: TGTGCCAGCAGCTTAGTATTGAGAGAAGAGACCCAGTACTTC
CDR3: CASSLVLREETQYF

V: TRBV25-1
D: -
J: TRBJ1-4
length: 14
size: many
DNA: TGTGCCAGCAGTGACGGTTCCCCTCGGGAAAAACTGTTTTTT
CDR3: CASSDGSPREKLFF

V: TRBV25-1
D: TRBD1
J: TRBJ2-7
length: 11
size: many
DNA: TGTGCCAGCAGTAAAGACAGGGGGCAGTACTTC
CDR3: CASSKDRGQYF

V: TRBV9
D: TRBD1
J: TRBJ1-5
length: 15
size: few
DNA: TGTGCCAGCAGCCCAAGTACAGGGACAGGACAGCCCCAGCATTTT
CDR3: CASSPSTGTGQPQHF

V: TRBV6-5
D: -
J: TRBJ2-5
length: 16
size: few
DNA: TGTGCCAGCAGTTACTCAAATATGGCAGGACAAGAGACCCAGTACTTC
CDR3: CASSYSNMAGQETQYF

V: TRBV7-9
D: TRBD1
J: TRBJ2-1
length: 15
size: once
DNA: TGTGCCAGCAGCCAGACAGGGGGACCCTACAATGAGCAGTTCTTC
CDR3: CASSQTGGPYNEQFF

V: TRBV29-1
D: -
J: TRBJ2-7
length: 11
size: -
DNA: TGCAGCGTTGGGGGACCCCTCGAGCAGTACTTC
CDR3: CSVGGPLEQYF

V: TRBV29-1
D: -
J: TRBJ2-2
length: 21
size: -
DNA: -
CDR3: CSVGDGANVLTFGAGTGELFF

V: TRBV2
D: -
J: TRBJ1-6
length: 15
size: -
DNA: TGTGCCAGCAGTGGATGGGGGCGCGGGGGTTCACCCCTCCACTTT
CDR3: CASSGWGRGGSPLHF

V: TRBV7-9
D: -
J: TRBJ1-5
length: 12
size: many
DNA: TGTGCCAGCAGCTTAGGGGGGCAGCCCCAGCATTTT
CDR3: CASSLGGQPQHF

V: TRBV20-1
D: TRBD1
J: TRBJ1-2
length: 12
size: -
DNA: TGCAGTTACGATTCCGGGACAGCTAGCTACACCTTC
CDR3: CSYDSGTASYTF

V: TRBV5-4
D: -
J: TRBJ1-2
length: 13
size: few
DNA: TGTGCCAGCTCAGGACAGCCAGTCTATGGCTACACCTTC
CDR3: CASSGQPVYGYTF

V: TRBV7-9
D: -
J: TRBJ1-2
length: 12
size: once
DNA: TGTGCCAGCAGCGCGATAAGGGATGGCCACACCTTC
CDR3: CASSAIRDGHTF

V: TRBV7-9
D: -
J: TRBJ1-2
length: 15
size: many
DNA: TGTGCCAGCATCAAGACCGGGACACCGAACTATGGCTACACCTTC
CDR3: CASIKTGTPNYGYTF

V: TRBV10-3
D: -
J: TRBJ2-7
length: 13
size: -
DNA: TGTGCCATCAGTGGATTGGACGGGTACGAGCAGTACTTC
CDR3: CAISGLDGYEQYF

V: TRBV6-1
D: TRBD1
J: TRBJ1-2
length: 15
size: -
DNA: TGTGCCAGCAGTGATGCGGGACAGACTAACTATGGCTACACCTTC
CDR3: CASSDAGQTNYGYTF

V: TRBV11-2
D: TRBD1
J: TRBJ1-2
length: 14
size: -
DNA: TGTGCCAGCAGACAGCAGGGGGGAGACTATGGCTACACCTTC
CDR3: CASRQQGGDYGYTF

V: TRBV7-9
D: -
J: TRBJ2-7
length: 13
size: -
DNA: TGTGCCAGCAGCCACTACAGGTGGGACGAGCAGTACTTC
CDR3: CASSHYRWDEQYF

V: TRBV9
D: TRBD1
J: TRBJ1-1
length: 16
size: many
DNA: TGTGCCAGCAGCCGACGACAGGGGGCCATGAACACTGAAGCTTTCTTT
CDR3: CASSRRQGAMNTEAFF

V: TRBV6-6
D: TRBD1
J: TRBJ1-1
length: 13
size: few
DNA: TGTGCCAGCAGTCTCGGACAGGGGAGAGAAGCTTTCTTT
CDR3: CASSLGQGREAFF

V: TRBV19
D: -
J: TRBJ1-1
length: 14
size: many
DNA: TGTGCCAGTAGTATAGGGGTCTGGAACACTGAAGCTTTCTTT
CDR3: CASSIGVWNTEAFF

V: TRBV25-1
D: -
J: TRBJ1-4
length: 12
size: -
DNA: TGTGCCAGTGGGGTGCGGGAAGAAAAACTGTTTTTT
CDR3: CASGVREEKLFF

V: TRBV9
D: -
J: TRBJ1-1
length: 14
size: many
DNA: TGTGCCAGCAGCGTAGTTCGTGAGAACACTGAAGCTTTCTTT
CDR3: CASSVVRENTEAFF

V: TRBV5-1
D: TRBD2
J: TRBJ2-5
length: 16
size: -
DNA: TGCGCCAGCAGCGACGGGACTAGCGGGAGACAAGAGACCCAGTACTTC
CDR3: CASSDGTSGRQETQYF

V: TRBV7-2
D: -
J: TRBJ2-7
length: 17
size: few
DNA: TGTGCCAGCAGCCCCGTCGGGGGGCACCTAAGGTCCTACGAGCAGTACTTC
CDR3: CASSPVGGHLRSYEQYF

V: TRBV10-1
D: -
J: TRBJ1-6
length: 15
size: -
DNA: TGCGCCAGCTTCGTCCTTGAGACAGATAATTCACCCCTCCACTTT
CDR3: CASFVLETDNSPLHF

V: TRBV4-3
D: TRBD1
J: TRBJ1-2
length: 16
size: few
DNA: TGCGCCAGCAGGCAGTCAAGGACAGGGATGCACTATGGCTACACCTTC
CDR3: CASRQSRTGMHYGYTF

V: TRBV10-3
D: -
J: TRBJ2-5
length: 11
size: many
DNA: TGTGCCAGCCCAGGGGAGGAGACCCAGTACTTC
CDR3: CASPGEETQYF

V: TRBV6-2/TRBV6-3
D: -
J: TRBJ1-1
length: 14
size: few
DNA: TGTGCCAGCACTGAAGGGATGGTGAACACTGAAGCTTTCTTT
CDR3: CASTEGMVNTEAFF

V: TRBV19
D: TRBD2
J: TRBJ2-7
length: 17
size: few
DNA: TGTGCCAGCCTCGGCCCCGTAAATAGCGGGGATTCCTACGAGCAGTACTTC
CDR3: CASLGPVNSGDSYEQYF

V: TRBV7-9
D: TRBD2
J: TRBJ2-3
length: 15
size: -
DNA: TGTGCCAGCAGCTTTGCCGGGGGGATGGCAGATACGCAGTATTTT
CDR3: CASSFAGGMADTQYF

V: TRBV24-1
D: -
J: TRBJ2-5
length: 11
size: many
DNA: TGTGCCACCAGTGACCGAGAGACCCAGTACTTC
CDR3: CATSDRETQYF

V: TRBV5-1
D: -
J: TRBJ2-7
length: 14
size: -
DNA: TGCGCCAGCAGCTTGGATATGGGGTCCGACGAGCAGTACTTC
CDR3: CASSLDMGSDEQYF

V: TRBV12-3/TRBV12-4
D: -
J: TRBJ1-1
length: 15
size: -
DNA: TGTGCCAGCAGTTTGAGGGTAAGAGGTGGGACTGAAGCTTTCTTT
CDR3: CASSLRVRGGTEAFF

V: TRBV10-3
D: -
J: TRBJ2-5
length: 15
size: -
DNA: TGTGCCATCAGTGAGATATGGGGCCGGGAAGAGACCCAGTACTTC
CDR3: CAISEIWGREETQYF

V: TRBV7-2
D: TRBD1
J: TRBJ1-1
length: 15
size: -
DNA: TGTGCCAGCAGCTCCCAGGGGGCGCCTGGCACTGAAGCTTTCTTT
CDR3: CASSSQGAPGTEAFF

V: TRBV7-2
D: TRBD1
J: TRBJ2-5
length: 13
size: many
DNA: TGTGCCAGCAGCTGGACAGGGGACGAGACCCAGTACTTC
CDR3: CASSWTGDETQYF

V: TRBV7-2
D: TRBD1
J: TRBJ1-1
length: 15
size: -
DNA: TGTGCCAGCAGCCACGGAAGGACAGGGGGTAGGGAAGCTTTCTTT
CDR3: CASSHGRTGGREAFF

V: TRBV29-1
D: -
J: TRBJ2-7
length: 14
size: -
DNA: TGCAGCGTTGAAGTACAATTGGGATCCTACGAGCAGCACTTC
CDR3: CSVEVQLGSYEQHF

V: TRBV6-5
D: -
J: TRBJ2-5
length: 16
size: -
DNA: TGTGCCAGCAGTTCCCCGACGGGGACGACCCAAGAGACCCAGTACTTC
CDR3: CASSSPTGTTQETQYF

V: TRBV7-9
D: -
J: TRBJ1-6
length: 16
size: many
DNA: TGTGCCAGCAGCTCAGGACAGAGCTCCTATAATTCACCCCTCCACTTT
CDR3: CASSSGQSSYNSPLHF

V: TRBV20-1
D: -
J: TRBJ1-5
length: 15
size: many
DNA: TGCAGTGCTAGTGGCCCCGCTCCCGCTGTTCAGCCCCAGCATTTT
CDR3: CSASGPAPAVQPQHF

V: TRBV20-1
D: -
J: TRBJ1-1
length: 10
size: many
DNA: TGCAGTGGAGAAAACACTGAAGCTTTCTTT
CDR3: CSGENTEAFF

V: TRBV4-1
D: -
J: TRBJ2-7
length: 15
size: few
DNA: TGCGCCAGCAGCCGTATCATACAGGGTACCGACGAGCAGTACTTC
CDR3: CASSRIIQGTDEQYF

V: TRBV5-1
D: TRBD1
J: TRBJ2-7
length: 13
size: -
DNA: TGTGCCACCCTGGGACAGGGGTCATACGAGCAGTACTTC
CDR3: CATLGQGSYEQYF

V: TRBV7-9
D: -
J: TRBJ1-6
length: 14
size: many
DNA: TGTGCCAGCAGCTTTTCGGGGGGGAATTCACCCCTCCACTTT
CDR3: CASSFSGGNSPLHF

V: TRBV2
D: -
J: TRBJ1-4
length: 14
size: many
DNA: TGTGCCAGCAGTGAAACGGTGGGGGGGGAAAAACTGTTTTTT
CDR3: CASSETVGGEKLFF

V: TRBV20-1
D: -
J: TRBJ2-2
length: 16
size: -
DNA: TGCAGTGCTAGAGATGGGTCAGGGAGGTTGACCGGGGAGCTGTTTTTT
CDR3: CSARDGSGRLTGELFF

V: TRBV12-3/TRBV12-4
D: -
J: TRBJ2-2
length: 13
size: -
DNA: TGTGCCAGCACTACCCCCGACACCGGGGAGCTGTTTTTT
CDR3: CASTTPDTGELFF

V: TRBV7-8
D: TRBD1
J: TRBJ1-4
length: 15
size: many
DNA: TGTGCCAGCAGCCCGCGGACAGGGCAAAATGAAAAACTGTTTTTT
CDR3: CASSPRTGQNEKLFF

V: TRBV7-2
D: -
J: TRBJ2-7
length: 14
size: many
DNA: TGTGCCACCACTCCTTTGACAGGGAGGTACGAGCAGTACTTC
CDR3: CATTPLTGRYEQYF

V: TRBV10-3
D: TRBD2
J: TRBJ2-1
length: 13
size: few
DNA: TGTGCCATCACCGGGACTAGCCTCCATGAGCAGTTCTTC
CDR3: CAITGTSLHEQFF

V: TRBV10-2
D: -
J: TRBJ2-5
length: 15
size: many
DNA: TGCGCCAGCGTTGACGTCCTGGGGTCCTACGAGACCCAGTACTTC
CDR3: CASVDVLGSYETQYF

V: TRBV6-5
D: TRBD1
J: TRBJ1-6
length: 17
size: few
DNA: TGTGCCAGCAGTTACTCGATATTTGGACAGGGGAATTCACCCCTCCACTTT
CDR3: CASSYSIFGQGNSPLHF

V: TRBV27
D: -
J: TRBJ2-7
length: 16
size: -
DNA: TGTGCCAGCAGTGAAAACCGGGACTCAACGGCCGACGAGCAGTACTTC
CDR3: CASSENRDSTADEQYF

V: TRBV7-2
D: -
J: TRBJ1-1
length: 15
size: -
DNA: TGTGCCAGCAGCTTAGGGTGGGGGAGAAACACTGAAGTTTTCTTT
CDR3: CASSLGWGRNTEVFF